Presented here are 25 T cell receptor beta chains from one specimen sequenced in a study of CD8+CD57+ T cells in acquired aplastic anemia. For sequencing, patients were chosen who had shown expansion of CD8+CD57+ cells by flow cytometry. Profiling of TCR beta VDJ combinations and CDR3 sequences used genomic DNA as template. TCRdb reprocessed the reads via MiXCR and lists one record per CDR3 protein. The sample has roughly 260,000 distinct CDR3 sequences, more than 45% seen once; the top ten hold approximately 8%. The specimen was sorted CD4+, CD8+, or CD8+CD57+ T cells (not recorded which) from PBMCs. These receptors all come from a human donor with aplastic anemia.

The V call is TRBV20-1, the J call TRBJ2-7; perhaps D is TRBD1 or TRBD2 (6 bases each). Germline-derived CDR1 and CDR2 are DFQATT and SNEGSKA (reference sequence). Between the trimmed V and J ends, which lost 5 bases and 5 bases, there was a span of 22 bases. This CDR3 is 15 amino acids long. The CDR3 loop reads CSARPRGVSLDEQYF. CDR3 DNA sequence: TGCAGTGCTCGCCCGAGGGGGGTTAGCCTCGACGAGCAGTACTTC.

V usage is TRBV5-1 and J usage is TRBJ1-2; D is unclear. This CDR3 has 14 residues. Looked up from germline, CDR1 is SGHRS and CDR2 is YFSETQ. Deletions cut 4 bases from V and 10 bases from J, with 20 bases between. CDR3 in DNA: TGCGCCAGCAGCCGGTTGGTAGCGCCGAAAGACTACACCTTC. It codes for CASSRLVAPKDYTF.

This clonotype was seen repeatedly, ten times or more. V usage is TRBV14 and J usage is TRBJ1-4; D call uncertain. CDR3 length equals 17 residues. Trimming shortened V by 3 bases and J by 0 bases, and 14 bases separated the two germline ends. The germline V gene has CDR1 SGHDN and CDR2 FVKESK. The CDR3 loop is CASSHKNLVATNEKLFF. CDR3 nucleotides: TGTGCCAGCAGCCACAAGAATTTGGTTGCAACTAATGAAAAACTGTTTTTT.

As regards this clonotype: The CDR3 end shows no conserved phenylalanine or tryptophan, and so a read error is likely. No DNA is shown, since the ends of the CDR3 on it are uncertain; the CDR3 is the one TCRdb lists. The chain couples TRBV5-6 to TRBJ2-7; the listed D gene, TRBD2, was not tested against the DNA. Germline V lookup: CDR1 SGHDT, CDR2 YYEEEE. The length of the CDR3 is 8 amino acids, counting both ends. The CDR3 loop is CASSLRTS.

This clonotype showed up many times. V and J are TRBV6-1 and TRBJ1-5, with unresolved D. The germline gives CDR1 MNHNS, CDR2 SASEGT. With 6 bases removed from V and 5 bases from J, the gap between germline ends came to 14 bases. The CDR3 has 14 amino acids. The CDR3 region has the DNA TGTGCCAGCAGGGAGAACAGTATTGATCAGCCCCAGCATTTT. It yields the protein CASRENSIDQPQHF.

The CDR3 region has the DNA TGTGCCAGCAGTGAGGTGGCGGAAGCTTTCTTT. Protein sequence: CASSEVAEAFF. V usage is TRBV25-1 and J usage is TRBJ1-1; no clear D gene. Germline assignment: CDR1 MGHDK and CDR2 SYGVNS. With 3 bases removed from V and 8 bases from J, the gap between germline ends came to 7 bases. CDR3 length equals 11 residues.

This clonotype has more than one count but fewer than ten. The junction departs from germline at one end; a sequencing error may be responsible. This rearrangement joins TRBV10-3 to TRBJ2-5; the D gene is possibly TRBD1 (6 bases). This CDR3 spans 12 amino acids. Germline CDR1 reads ENHRY; CDR2 reads SYGVKD. The CDR3 coding sequence is TGTGCCAGCAGTCAGGGGACAGAGACCCAGTACTTC. Residues: CASSQGTETQYF.

The rearrangement links TRBV7-8 to TRBJ2-4; D perhaps matches TRBD1 (6 bases). CDR1 is SGHVS and CDR2 is FQNEAQ in the germline V gene. V was pared by 3 bases and J by 4 bases, with 7 bases between. The CDR3 sequence is 13 residues long. The CDR3 sequence: CASSLQGKNIQYF. The CDR3 DNA sequence: TGTGCCAGCAGCTTGCAGGGGAAAAACATTCAGTACTTC.

This clonotype was detected ten times or more. The V call is TRBV25-1, the J call TRBJ2-7; no reliable D call. Per the germline V gene, CDR1 is MGHDK and CDR2 is SYGVNS. CDR3 length: 15 amino acids. Trimming left V 1 base short and J 0 bases short, with 10 bases between. CDR3 nucleotide sequence: TGTGCCAGCAGTGAATTTCAGGTTGACTCCTACGAGCAGTACTTC. Protein sequence: CASSEFQVDSYEQYF.

This clonotype came up many times. A junction boundary mismatches the germline segment, possibly from a read error. J is TRBJ2-7 and V is TRBV7-9, with D tentatively TRBD1 or TRBD2 (5 bases each). Germline V gene data show CDR1 as SEHNR and CDR2 as FQNEAQ (reference sequence). This CDR3 contains 13 residues. The CDR3 loop reads CASSLWGREASDF. The CDR3, as DNA: TGTGCCAGCAGCTTATGGGGACGAGAGGCGTCAGACTTC. The full variable domain, rest sourced from reference TRBV7-9 and TRBJ2-7, is DTGVSQNPRHKITKRGQNVTFRCDPISEHNRLYWYRQTLGQGPEFLTYFQNEAQLEKSRLLSDRFSAERPKGSFSTLEIQRTEQGDSAMYLCASSLWGREASDFGPGTRLTVT.

This clonotype was detected ten times or more. V usage is TRBV14 and J usage is TRBJ2-3; D possibly corresponds to TRBD2 (6 bases). Germline CDR1 and CDR2: SGHDN and FVKESK. The CDR3 totals 15 residues. Trimming cost V 1 base and J 6 bases, with 14 bases left between them. Here the CDR3 DNA reads TGTGCCAGCAGCCAAGCGGGAGCTTATGGTGATACGCAGTATTTT. Amino acid sequence: CASSQAGAYGDTQYF.

This chain joins TRBV12-5 and TRBJ2-5; TRBD2 aligns across 14 bases. CDR1 is LGHNT and CDR2 is FRNRAP in the germline V gene. The CDR3 consists of 17 residues. CDR3 DNA sequence: TGTGCCAGCAGTCTAGGACTAGCGGGGGGCTCCCAAGAGACCCAGTACTTC. This gives the protein CASSLGLAGGSQETQYF.

The rearrangement joins TRBV25-1 to TRBJ2-1; 10 positions match TRBD2. The germline V gene has CDR1 MGHDK and CDR2 SYGVNS. J gave up 3 bases and V 6 bases, and 11 bases lay outside the gene matches. The CDR3 is 17 residues long. The CDR3 region has the DNA TGTGCCAGCAGCGTAGAGGTCCTAGCGGGAGTCTACAATGAGCAGTTCTTC. The encoded protein is CASSVEVLAGVYNEQFF.

This clonotype was observed many times. CDR3 loop: CASSLGYTGELFF. As DNA, the CDR3 is TGTGCCAGCAGCTTAGGCTACACCGGGGAGCTGTTTTTT. The gene calls are TRBV11-2 and TRBJ2-2; no clear D gene. The CDR3 has 13 residues. The V and J ends lost 1 base and 3 bases respectively, with 3 bases between them. The germline gives CDR1 SGHAT, CDR2 FQNNGV.

This clonotype was seen ten or more times. The rearrangement uses TRBV7-9 and TRBJ1-5; no definite D call. Germline lookup yields CDR1 SEHNR and CDR2 FQNEAQ (reference sequence). V dropped 2 bases and J dropped 5 bases, with 10 bases sitting between them. This CDR3 region has 14 residues. CDR3 residues: CASSLSGFDQPQHF. CDR3 nucleotide sequence: TGTGCCAGCAGCTTATCGGGTTTCGATCAGCCCCAGCATTTT.

The CDR3 region has the DNA TGTGCCTGGGCCCCCCCTGACAGGTTGAACACTGAAGCTTTCTTT. Translation gives CAWAPPDRLNTEAFF. This chain uses TRBV30 with TRBJ1-1, with TRBD1 as a possible D gene (6 bases). Trimming took off 5 bases at V and 0 bases at J, with 16 bases between the two ends. The germline V gene encodes CDR1 GTSNPN and CDR2 SVGIG (reference sequence). The CDR3 totals 15 residues.

This chain links TRBV2 with TRBJ2-7, with 8 bases aligning to TRBD2. The CDR3 loop spans 15 amino acids. The J segment lost 2 bases and the V segment lost 7 bases, leaving 10 bases of the junction unmatched. Germline V CDR1 and CDR2: SNHLY, FYNNEI. The DNA for the CDR3 is TGTGCCAGCATCGTCGGAGCGGGAGCTCCCTACGAGCAGTACTTC. This codes for CASIVGAGAPYEQYF. The variable domain in full, with the rest retrieved from reference TRBV2 and TRBJ2-7, is EPEVTQTPSHQVTQMGQEVILRCVPISNHLYFYWYRQILGQKVEFLVSFYNNEISEKSEIFDDQFSVERPDGSNFTLKIRSTKLEDSAMYFCASIVGAGAPYEQYFGPGTRLTVT.

This clonotype was counted a few times. The V call is TRBV6-2 or TRBV6-3, the J call TRBJ1-5; D remains ambiguous. Germline values: CDR1 MNHEY, CDR2 SVGEGT. Trimming removed 0 bases from V and 0 bases from J, with 3 bases in between. This CDR3 region has 14 residues. The DNA for the CDR3 is TGTGCCAGCAGTTACTCCGGTAGCAATCAGCCCCAGCATTTT. Residues: CASSYSGSNQPQHF.

This clonotype was recorded many times. V is TRBV5-1 and J is TRBJ1-5, with D hard to call. The CDR3 has 16 residues. V gave up 6 bases and J gave up 5 bases, with 21 bases separating them. Germline V gives CDR1 SGHRS, CDR2 YFSETQ. This CDR3 reads CASNLTRRRNYQPQHF. The CDR3 nucleotides read TGCGCCAGCAACCTCACCCGGCGGAGGAATTATCAGCCCCAGCATTTT.

V usage is TRBV29-1 and J usage is TRBJ1-4; D might be TRBD1 (6 bases). V was trimmed by 7 bases and J by 11 bases, leaving 23 bases between them. The CDR3 spans 14 residues. Germline values: CDR1 SQVTM, CDR2 ANQGSEA. The DNA for the CDR3 is TGCAGCGCAAGGGAACGGGGGCGCGGTGAGAAACTGTTTTTT. Protein: CSARERGRGEKLFF.

Only a few counts were recorded for this clonotype. J is TRBJ1-4 and V is TRBV6-2 or TRBV6-3; no reliable D call. This CDR3 has 14 residues. The V gene lost 7 bases and the J gene lost 7 bases, with 16 bases spanning the gap. The germline CDR1 and CDR2 sequences are MNHEY and SVGEGT. In DNA, the CDR3 is TGTGCCAGCACCATAACCCGAGGTGGTGAAAAACTGTTTTTT. Amino acid sequence: CASTITRGGEKLFF.

V and J are TRBV19 and TRBJ1-1; 7 bases are a match to TRBD1. CDR3 size: 15 residues. CDR1 is LNHDA and CDR2 is SQIVND in the germline V gene (reference sequence). Trimming removed 4 bases from V and 0 bases from J; junction bases left unmatched: 5. CDR3 DNA sequence: TGTGCCAGTAGTAAGACAGGGCGCATGAACACTGAAGCTTTCTTT. Encoded protein: CASSKTGRMNTEAFF.

V is TRBV20-1 and J is TRBJ2-3; TRBD1 aligns across 7 bases. Losses at the gene ends were 6 bases for V and 1 base for J; bases not matched to a gene: 4. CDR1 is DFQATT and CDR2 is SNEGSKA in the germline V gene (reference sequence). The CDR3 covers 13 residues. The CDR3 here is CSATGVGTDTQYF. DNA for the CDR3: TGCAGTGCAACAGGGGTCGGCACAGATACGCAGTATTTT.

The sample holds a few counts of this clonotype. The chain recombines TRBV30 with TRBJ2-7, with 7 bases matching TRBD1. J gave up 0 bases and V 5 bases, and 4 bases lay outside the gene matches. This CDR3 is 13 amino acids long. CDR1 GTSNPN and CDR2 SVGIG come from the germline V gene (reference sequence). This chain's CDR3 is CAWAGTDSYEQYF. DNA for the CDR3: TGTGCCTGGGCCGGGACAGACTCCTACGAGCAGTACTTC.

This chain joins TRBV7-9 and TRBJ2-7, with D unclear. The CDR3 runs 14 residues. The germline V and J ends were trimmed by 2 bases and 5 bases, with 13 bases remaining between them. Germline-derived CDR1 and CDR2 are SEHNR and FQNEAQ (reference sequence). CDR3 protein: CASSLQAGKNEQYF. The CDR3 nucleotides read TGTGCCAGCAGCTTACAGGCAGGAAAAAACGAGCAGTACTTC.